These T cell receptor beta chains were read from a single sample in a study of regulatory T cells in long-lasting Graves disease. In TCRdb, the multiplex PCR reads were re-called with MiXCR into one record per CDR3 protein. Of roughly 560,000 distinct CDR3 sequences in the sample, around 15% were seen once. The same sample was also studied in work on T cells in Graves' hyperthyroidism and ophthalmopathy.

Sequenced here: peripheral blood mononuclear cells (PBMCs), sampled at new diagnosis, from a patient treated with antithyroid drugs. The receptors stem from a woman aged 35 to 60 with Graves disease. CDR3s include the opening cysteine and the closing phenylalanine or tryptophan. The order of the fields is D gene, J gene, V gene, clone size, CDR3 DNA, CDR3 protein. A D gene is named only where the DNA matches it firmly. Only part of the rows carry a size: once, few, many, or a class if the clone is expanded.

- TRBJ1-2 TRBV11-3 - TGTGCCAGCAGCTTAGAAAGTGGAACGGATGGCTACACCTTC CASSLESGTDGYTF
TRBD1 TRBJ1-1 TRBV5-6 many TGTGCCAGCAGCGCCGAAGGTACAGGGGTGGTTACTGAAGCTTTCTTT CASSAEGTGVVTEAFF
TRBD1 TRBJ1-5 TRBV3-1 many TGTGCCAGCAGCCGGTCTACAGGGGTTTTTGAGCCCCAGCATTTT CASSRSTGVFEPQHF
TRBD1 TRBJ2-7 TRBV7-9 few TGTGCCAGCAGCCCAGTACGAGGACAGGACCACGAGCAGTACTTC CASSPVRGQDHEQYF
TRBD1 TRBJ1-4 TRBV6-1 few TGTGCCAGCAGTCCCGGGACAGGGGGTTATGAAAAACTGTTTTTT CASSPGTGGYEKLFF
TRBD1 TRBJ2-1 TRBV7-2 many TGTGCCAGCAGCAAGCAGACAGGGGGCCCCAATGAGCAGTTCTTC CASSKQTGGPNEQFF
- TRBJ1-3 TRBV4-1 - TGCGCCAGCAGCCAAGTTGAGACAGCCCAATTTGGAAACACCATATATTTT CASSQVETAQFGNTIYF
TRBD1 TRBJ1-2 TRBV20-1 many TGCAGTGCTAGAGACGCTGGGACAGGGGATTGGTATGGCTACACCTTC CSARDAGTGDWYGYTF
TRBD1 TRBJ2-1 TRBV12-3/TRBV12-4 many TGTGCCAGCAGTCCCACCCGGGACAGCCCCTACAATGAGCAGTTCTTC CASSPTRDSPYNEQFF
- TRBJ2-7 TRBV9 few TGTGCCAGCAGCGGACAGAATTCTTACGAGCAGTACTTC CASSGQNSYEQYF
- TRBJ2-3 TRBV20-1 many TGCAGTGCTTACACCTACCTGGGCACAGATACGCAGTATTTT CSAYTYLGTDTQYF
- TRBJ1-5 TRBV6-1 many TGTGCCAGCAGTGAAGCTATGGGGTTTACGCCCCAGCATTTT CASSEAMGFTPQHF
- TRBJ1-4 TRBV2 many TGTGCCAGCAGTGCGGTGGGAGTAAAGCACATCGCTAATGAAAAACTGTTTTTT CASSAVGVKHIANEKLFF
TRBD1 TRBJ2-5 TRBV7-9 few TGTGCCAGCAGCCCCCCGACAGGGCCGACCCAAGAGACCCAGTACTTC CASSPPTGPTQETQYF
TRBD1 TRBJ1-1 TRBV6-1 many TGTGCCAGCATTCGACAGGGGAACACTGAAGCTTTCTTT CASIRQGNTEAFF
- TRBJ2-5 TRBV5-1 - TGCGCCAGCAGCTTGGGAGCACAAGGGACCCAGTACTTC CASSLGAQGTQYF
- TRBJ1-2 TRBV5-1 many TGCGCCAGCAGCTTTGATAAGCTCTATGGCTACACCTTC CASSFDKLYGYTF
TRBD2 TRBJ2-7 TRBV11-2 - TGTGCCAGCAGGCCGGGACTAGCAGGACTCTACGAGCAGTACTTC CASRPGLAGLYEQYF
TRBD2 TRBJ2-3 TRBV2 many TGTGCCAGCAGAAAAGCGGGGGGGGCAGATACGCAGTATTTT CASRKAGGADTQYF
TRBD2 TRBJ2-7 TRBV2 - TGTGCCAGCAGTAAACTAGCGGGGGACCATACCTACGAGCAGTACTTC CASSKLAGDHTYEQYF
- TRBJ1-2 TRBV28 many TGTGCCAGCACCTTGTGGGGGGAGGACTATGGCTACACCTTC CASTLWGEDYGYTF
- TRBJ1-1 TRBV6-2/TRBV6-3 - TGTGCCAGCAGTTGCTCGCCGAAAACCGGGACGGCGAACACTGAAGCTTTCTTT CASSCSPKTGTANTEAFF
- TRBJ2-5 TRBV9 few TGTGCCAGCAGCGTAGGGGGGACCTTTGAGACCCAGTACTTC CASSVGGTFETQYF
- TRBJ1-6 TRBV27 many TGTGCCAGCAGTTTGGAGGGAGGTATAGGGTCACCCCTCCACTTT CASSLEGGIGSPLHF
- TRBJ1-1 TRBV19 - TGTGCCAGTAGTATTCAGGGTCGCATGAACACTGAAGCTTTCTTT CASSIQGRMNTEAFF
TRBD1 TRBJ1-2 TRBV10-2 - TGCGCCAGCTCTCTGGGACAGGGCCCAGGCTACACCTTC CASSLGQGPGYTF
- TRBJ1-1 TRBV2 - TGTGCCAGCAAACGCAGGGAGGGCACTGAAGCTTTCTTT CASKRREGTEAFF
- TRBJ1-2 TRBV6-2/TRBV6-3 many TGTGCCAGCAGTTATGACAGGAACTATGGCTACACCTTC CASSYDRNYGYTF
TRBD1 TRBJ1-5 TRBV10-3 many TGTGCCATCAGTGACCCCGCCGACAGGGGGCCCTATAGCAATCAGCCCCAGCATTTT CAISDPADRGPYSNQPQHF
TRBD2 TRBJ2-3 TRBV27 - TGTGCCAGCAGTGAACGACTAGCGGGGTTAACAGATACGCAGTATTTT CASSERLAGLTDTQYF
- TRBJ2-7 TRBV5-4 few TGTGCCAGCAGCTTGGCCGGACAGCCATTGGAGCAGTACTTC CASSLAGQPLEQYF
- TRBJ1-1 TRBV6-1 few TGTGCCAGCAGTGAGCTCGGAGGGGACACTGAAGCTTTCTTT CASSELGGDTEAFF
TRBD1 TRBJ1-3 TRBV20-1 few TGCAGTGCTAGAGCCGGGACAGGGGGTGGAAACACCATATATTTT CSARAGTGGGNTIYF
- TRBJ1-1 TRBV4-1 - TGCGCCAGCAGCCAAGAAAGCATAAACATGAACACTGAAGCTTTCTTT CASSQESINMNTEAFF
TRBD1 TRBJ2-7 TRBV11-2 - TGTGCCAGCAGCCTGGGGGACAGATTGATAACTTCCTACGAGCAGTACTTC CASSLGDRLITSYEQYF
- TRBJ2-1 TRBV12-3/TRBV12-4 many TGTGCCAGCAGTTCGTCGGAGGGCCGGGGTGAGCAGTTCTTC CASSSSEGRGEQFF
TRBD1 TRBJ2-2 TRBV3-1 many TGTGCCAGCAGCGGATTCGGACAGGGCAGGGAGCTGTTTTTT CASSGFGQGRELFF
TRBD2 TRBJ2-1 TRBV20-1 many TGCAGTGCTAGAGACCTAGCGGGTGGGATGATTGAGCAGTTCTTC CSARDLAGGMIEQFF
TRBD1 TRBJ1-1 TRBV28 once TGTGCCAGCAGCGTCACCGGGACAGGTCCCTTTGAAGCTTTCTTT CASSVTGTGPFEAFF
- TRBJ2-1 TRBV20-1 many TGCAGTCTACGTCTCGACAAAAACAATGAGCAGTTCTTC CSLRLDKNNEQFF
- TRBJ1-2 TRBV29-1 few TGCAGCGTTGTCCTCGCCCTAGGGGGCTACACCTTC CSVVLALGGYTF
- TRBJ1-2 TRBV12-3/TRBV12-4 many TGTGCCAGCAGTTTAGGCAGCAACTATGGCTACACCTTC CASSLGSNYGYTF
- TRBJ1-1 TRBV27 many TGTGCCAGCAGGGACCCGGGGGTGAACACTGAAGCTTTCTTT CASRDPGVNTEAFF